This entry lists 32 T cell receptor beta chains sequenced from one sample in a study of T-cell reconstitution after alpha-beta-depleted transplantation in children. For TCRbeta, the library was prepared with unique molecular identifiers. TCRdb reprocessed the PCR reads via MiXCR and lists one record per CDR3 protein. The repertoire holds hundreds of thousands of distinct CDR3 sequences, with 13% as singletons. This specimen was PBMCs, mostly from graft donor cells, taken 360 days after TCRalphabeta/CD19-depleted stem cell transplant. These receptors originate from a male patient aged 10 to 17 who had a stem cell transplant for acute myeloid leukemia, so the T cells may come from the graft donor.

The chain couples TRBV7-2 to TRBJ2-5, with 10 positions matching TRBD2. The CDR3 covers 16 residues. Germline V lookup: CDR1 SGHTA, CDR2 FQGNSA. Trimming cost V 2 bases and J 1 base; bases outside gene matches: 4. The CDR3, as DNA: TGTGCCAGCAGCTTAAGACTAGCGGGCATCCAAGAGACCCAGTACTTC. Residues: CASSLRLAGIQETQYF.

This clonotype occurred a few times. The genes are TRBV7-9 and TRBJ2-4; D is ambiguous. With 1 base removed from V and 6 bases from J, the gap between germline ends came to 16 bases. CDR1 and CDR2 from the germline V gene are SEHNR and FQNEAQ (reference sequence). The CDR3 loop spans 16 amino acids. CDR3 sequence (DNA): TGTGCCAGCAGCTTAGTTTTGTTAGGGAAGTTAAACATTCAGTACTTC. Translated: CASSLVLLGKLNIQYF.

The table lists this clonotype with many counts. This chain connects TRBV20-1 to TRBJ2-1, with 9 nucleotides matching TRBD2. The CDR3 spans 15 residues. Germline CDR1 reads DFQATT; CDR2 reads SNEGSKA (reference sequence). After removal of 6 bases from V and 2 bases from J, the junction contained 8 bases not matched to a gene. The CDR3 sequence is CSATSGRRAYNEQFF. CDR3 nucleotides: TGCAGTGCCACCAGCGGGAGGAGGGCCTACAATGAGCAGTTCTTC.

There are a few counts of this clonotype. J is TRBJ2-1 and V is TRBV20-1; 14 nucleotides agree with TRBD2. CDR1 and CDR2 (germline): DFQATT, SNEGSKA (reference sequence). The CDR3 covers 14 residues. V lost 4 bases to trimming and J lost 6 bases; unmatched junction nucleotides: 2. The CDR3 sequence is CSATGTSGSNEQFF. DNA of the CDR3: TGCAGTGCTACCGGGACTAGCGGGAGCAATGAGCAGTTCTTC.

The chain employs TRBV19 and TRBJ1-5, with 7 bases matching TRBD1. The junction had 7 bases not matched to a gene; V was cut back by 3 bases and J by 2 bases. Germline V CDR1 and CDR2: LNHDA, SQIVND (reference sequence). The length of the CDR3 is 16 residues. In DNA, the CDR3 is TGTGCCAGTAGTATCCGGTTAGGACAGGGCAATCAGCCCCAGCATTTT. This encodes CASSIRLGQGNQPQHF.

The genes are TRBV5-1 and TRBJ2-3, with D perhaps matching TRBD2 (6 bases). CDR3 length equals 17 residues. Per the germline V gene, CDR1 is SGHRS and CDR2 is YFSETQ. Trimming shortened V by 0 bases and J by 4 bases, and 18 bases separated the two germline ends. The DNA for the CDR3 is TGCGCCAGCAGCTTGGACGGAGCGGGTAAGGTCTCAGATACGCAGTATTTT. As protein: CASSLDGAGKVSDTQYF.

A remark on this clonotype: This CDR3 is missing its conserved last phenylalanine or tryptophan, likely due to a read error. The rearrangement uses TRBV7-9 and TRBJ2-3, with D possibly TRBD1 on 5 matching bases. Trimming pared 1 base from V and 2 bases from J, leaving 10 bases between. The CDR3 consists of 15 residues. Germline assignment: CDR1 SEHNR and CDR2 FQNEAQ (reference sequence). This CDR3 is CASSLEGRATDTQYY. DNA for the CDR3: TGTGCCAGCAGCTTAGAGGGCAGGGCCACAGATACGCAGTATTAT.

The rearrangement joins TRBV5-1 to TRBJ2-5; 7 positions agree with TRBD1. Per germline, CDR1 SGHRS and CDR2 YFSETQ. The CDR3 spans 16 residues. V shed 1 base, J shed 2 bases, and the junction held 8 bases outside the gene matches. CDR3 DNA: TGCGCCAGCAGCTTGCCACGAGGGACAGATCAAGAGACCCAGTACTTC. Translation gives CASSLPRGTDQETQYF.

The chain employs TRBV28 and TRBJ2-7; no clear D. Germline V gives CDR1 MDHEN, CDR2 SYDVKM. The CDR3 has 14 residues. V was trimmed by 3 bases and J by 5 bases, leaving 14 bases between them. DNA for the CDR3: TGTGCCAGCAGTTTTCCATCCCCCGAAAACGAGCAGTACTTC. This gives the protein CASSFPSPENEQYF.

This clonotype was observed many times. This chain connects TRBV7-2 to TRBJ1-1; 11 positions agree with TRBD1. Looked up from germline, CDR1 is SGHTA and CDR2 is FQGNSA. The ends lost 5 bases at V and 5 bases at J; junction bases unmatched: 7. CDR3 length: 15 amino acids. CDR3 bases: TGTGCCAGCAGCCTAACCCGGGACAGGGGGACTGAAGCTTTCTTT. Amino acid sequence: CASSLTRDRGTEAFF.

The chain employs TRBV5-1 and TRBJ2-1; D gene ambiguous. The CDR3 runs 15 residues. Germline CDR1 reads SGHRS; CDR2 reads YFSETQ. V was cut by 4 bases and J by 9 bases, with 20 bases left in between. CDR3 region: CASSPISGGASEQFF. CDR3 nucleotides: TGCGCCAGCAGCCCGATATCCGGCGGAGCATCTGAGCAGTTCTTC.

The chain combines TRBV19 with TRBJ1-1, with a weak D call TRBD1 (5 bases). The germline V gene encodes CDR1 LNHDA and CDR2 SQIVND (reference sequence). The CDR3 runs 13 residues. Trimming removed 2 bases from V and 5 bases from J, with 9 bases in between. CDR3 sequence: CASSIYGTTEAFF. CDR3 sequence (DNA): TGTGCCAGTAGTATATACGGGACGACTGAAGCTTTCTTT.

The chain employs TRBV5-1 and TRBJ2-1; 10 bases are shared with TRBD2. The CDR3 is made up of 15 amino acids. Germline-derived CDR1 and CDR2 are SGHRS and YFSETQ. V was clipped by 4 bases and J by 5 bases; unmatched bases: 6. The CDR3 reads CASSPLAGADNEQFF. CDR3 in DNA: TGCGCCAGCAGCCCGCTAGCGGGGGCCGACAATGAGCAGTTCTTC. The variable domain in full, completed from reference TRBV5-1 and TRBJ2-1, reads KAGVTQTPRYLIKTRGQQVTLSCSPISGHRSVSWYQQTPGQGLQFLFEYFSETQRNKGNFPGRFSGRQFSNSRSEMNVSTLELGDSALYLCASSPLAGADNEQFFGPGTRLTVL.

Many counts were recorded for this clonotype. DNA for the CDR3: TGCGCCAGCAGCTTGGGACAGGCCCTAGATACGCAGTATTTT. Translation gives CASSLGQALDTQYF. The chain joins TRBV5-1 to TRBJ2-3, with a tentative D call TRBD1 (6 bases). Germline CDR1 and CDR2: SGHRS and YFSETQ. Trimming removed 0 bases at V and 5 bases at J, with 10 bases between. The CDR3 is made up of 14 amino acids.

The chain employs TRBV20-1 and TRBJ2-1, with TRBD2 matching 14 bases. Trimming removed 1 base from V and 1 base from J; junction bases left unmatched: 3. CDR1 and CDR2 from the germline V gene are DFQATT and SNEGSKA (reference sequence). The CDR3 sequence is 17 residues long. CDR3 region: CSARAGLAGASYNEQFF. CDR3 nucleotides: TGCAGTGCTAGAGCGGGACTAGCGGGAGCATCCTACAATGAGCAGTTCTTC.

This clonotype has a handful of counts. V is TRBV27 and J is TRBJ2-3; no reliable D call. V shed 6 bases and J shed 2 bases, with 9 bases lying between them. This CDR3 contains 13 residues. CDR1 and CDR2 (germline): MNHEY, SMNVEV (reference sequence). CDR3 loop: CASSPDLTDTQYF. CDR3 DNA sequence: TGTGCCAGCAGCCCCGATCTCACAGATACGCAGTATTTT.

The rearrangement joins TRBV12-3 or TRBV12-4 to TRBJ1-5; D remains ambiguous. The CDR3 has 15 amino acids. The V gene lost 6 bases and the J gene lost 0 bases, with 12 bases spanning the gap. CDR3 amino acids: CASSMTSFSNQPQHF. Here the CDR3 DNA reads TGTGCCAGCAGCATGACAAGCTTTAGCAATCAGCCCCAGCATTTT.

The V gene is TRBV7-2, the J gene TRBJ2-2; tentative D call: TRBD2 (6 bases). This CDR3 is 13 amino acids long. Germline values: CDR1 SGHTA, CDR2 FQGNSA. V shed 8 bases and J shed 9 bases, with 16 bases lying between them. The CDR3 sequence is CASPQDGSRELFF. Here the CDR3 DNA reads TGTGCCAGCCCCCAGGACGGGAGCCGGGAGCTGTTTTTT.

This clonotype occurred many times. The chain is built from TRBV5-1 and TRBJ2-3, with TRBD2 identical over 13 bases. The germline V gene has CDR1 SGHRS and CDR2 YFSETQ. The V and J ends lost 7 bases and 3 bases, in that order; junction bases with no gene match: 11. This CDR3 has 17 amino acids. CDR3 region: CASRTGLAGVGTDTQYF. Here the CDR3 DNA reads TGCGCCAGCCGGACCGGACTAGCGGGAGTTGGGACAGATACGCAGTATTTT.

This clonotype was observed at least ten times. The J gene is TRBJ2-7, the V gene TRBV20-1; TRBD2 agrees at 8 bases. The trim removed 5 bases at V and 4 bases at J, leaving 7 bases unmatched. CDR3 size: 13 residues. The V gene's germline CDR1 is DFQATT and CDR2 SNEGSKA (reference sequence). The CDR3 bases are TGCAGTGCTTTTACTAGCGGCCCTTACGAGCAGTACTTC. It is translated as CSAFTSGPYEQYF.

This clonotype was observed at least ten times. The chain is built from TRBV29-1 and TRBJ2-7; 9 positions agree with TRBD1. V gave up 6 bases and J gave up 0 bases; unmatched junction bases: 9. The CDR3 runs to 15 residues. From germline, CDR1 is SQVTM and CDR2 ANQGSEA. The CDR3 DNA follows: TGCAGCGTGGGGGGATCGACAGGGGGCTCCTACGAGCAGTACTTC. It yields the protein CSVGGSTGGSYEQYF.

This clonotype was picked up a small number of times. The genes are TRBV9 and TRBJ2-1, with 7 bases fitting TRBD1. Trimming cost V 3 bases and J 0 bases; bases outside gene matches: 12. In germline, CDR1 is SGDLS, CDR2 YYNGEE. The CDR3 has 18 residues. CDR3 coding DNA: TGTGCCAGCAGCGGAATAGGGGGCGGCGGAATCTCCTACAATGAGCAGTTCTTC. Translation gives CASSGIGGGGISYNEQFF. The full variable domain, completed using reference TRBV9 and TRBJ2-1, is DSGVTQTPKHLITATGQRVTLRCSPRSGDLSVYWYQQSLDQGLQFLIQYYNGEERAKGNILERFSAQQFPDLHSELNLSSLELGDSALYFCASSGIGGGGISYNEQFFGPGTRLTVL.

This clonotype was counted a few times. The V call is TRBV25-1, the J call TRBJ2-7; tentatively, D is TRBD1 (6 bases). Trimming stripped 9 bases from V and 3 bases from J, with 9 bases between. The CDR3 is made up of 11 amino acids. CDR1 MGHDK and CDR2 SYGVNS come from the germline V gene. In DNA form, the CDR3 reads TGTGCCAGGGACAGAGACTACGAGCAGTACTTC. Translated: CARDRDYEQYF.

This chain links TRBV6-1 with TRBJ2-7; no reliable D call. The CDR3 length is 14 residues. Trimming removed 7 bases at V and 2 bases at J, with 15 bases between. Germline V gene sequence: CDR1 MNHNS, CDR2 SASEGT. CDR3 in amino acids: CASNRYDGTYEQYF. Here the CDR3 DNA reads TGTGCCAGCAACCGCTACGACGGAACCTACGAGCAGTACTTC.

This clonotype occurred many times. This chain uses TRBV7-9 with TRBJ1-1; D gene uncertain. The CDR3 length is 15 residues. Germline lookup yields CDR1 SEHNR and CDR2 FQNEAQ (reference sequence). The V end was cut by 5 bases, the J end by 0 bases, with 13 bases between. The CDR3 bases are TGTGCCAGCAGCCCCCGGGGTAGCATGAACACTGAAGCTTTCTTT. Protein sequence: CASSPRGSMNTEAFF. Together with reference TRBV7-9 and TRBJ1-1, the CDR3 gives the full variable domain: DTGVSQNPRHKITKRGQNVTFRCDPISEHNRLYWYRQTLGQGPEFLTYFQNEAQLEKSRLLSDRFSAERPKGSFSTLEIQRTEQGDSAMYLCASSPRGSMNTEAFFGQGTRLTVV.

The V gene is TRBV19, the J gene TRBJ2-1; perhaps TRBD1 as D (6 bases). V lost 7 bases, J lost 2 bases, and 12 bases lay in between. The germline V gene encodes CDR1 LNHDA and CDR2 SQIVND (reference sequence). The CDR3 runs to 14 residues. The CDR3 nucleotides are TGTGCCAGTACGCGGACAGTCGCCTACAATGAGCAGTTCTTC. As protein: CASTRTVAYNEQFF.

In its sample, this clonotype was seen many times. The CDR3 DNA reads TGTGCCAGCAGCCGGGACGGAGAGGTTTACAATGAGCAGTTCTTC. It yields the protein CASSRDGEVYNEQFF. This rearrangement joins TRBV4-2 to TRBJ2-1; D tentatively fits TRBD1 or TRBD2 (5 bases each). V dropped 4 bases and J dropped 4 bases, with 14 bases sitting between them. The CDR3 loop spans 15 amino acids. CDR1 and CDR2 from the germline V gene are LGHNA and YNFKEQ.

This clonotype was counted a single time. The rearrangement uses TRBV6-5 and TRBJ2-1; 7 bases are shared with TRBD2. Trimming cost V 1 base and J 4 bases; bases outside gene matches: 7. This CDR3 spans 16 amino acids. Looked up from germline, CDR1 is MNHEY and CDR2 is SVGAGI. CDR3 nucleotide sequence: TGTGCCAGCAGTTACTACACACTAGCGACGTACAATGAGCAGTTCTTC. Protein: CASSYYTLATYNEQFF.

About this clonotype: A read error may explain this, as a much larger clone is one base away. The CDR3 reads CCAPGLAGGPNGEQFF. In DNA, the CDR3 is TGCTGTGCCCCGGGACTAGCGGGAGGGCCCAACGGTGAGCAGTTCTTC. The gene calls are TRBV20-1 and TRBJ2-1; 16 bases match TRBD2. The CDR3 is 16 amino acids. CDR1 is DFQATT, CDR2 SNEGSKA, per germline (reference sequence).

This clonotype was detected many times. The chain recombines TRBV12-3 or TRBV12-4 with TRBJ2-7, with 7 bases matching TRBD1. The length of the CDR3 is 13 residues. V shed 6 bases, J shed 0 bases, and the junction held 2 bases outside the gene matches. Here the CDR3 reads CASSDRASYEQYF. As DNA, the CDR3 is TGTGCCAGCAGCGACAGGGCCTCCTACGAGCAGTACTTC.

There are a few counts of this clonotype. The chain couples TRBV6-1 to TRBJ2-7, with D uncertain. V was shortened by 6 bases and J by 0 bases, with 18 bases between the two germline ends. Germline lookup yields CDR1 MNHNS and CDR2 SASEGT. This CDR3 spans 16 amino acids. CDR3 amino acids: CASSPPSTVVSYEQYF. For the CDR3, the DNA is TGTGCCAGCAGCCCCCCCTCGACCGTTGTCTCCTACGAGCAGTACTTC.

This clonotype was seen more than once but under ten times. V and J are TRBV14 and TRBJ2-1, with 10 bases aligning to TRBD2. CDR1 and CDR2 (germline): SGHDN, FVKESK. V lost 4 bases, J lost 12 bases, and 9 bases stayed unmatched. The CDR3 contains 14 residues. CDR3: CASSPAPSGRGQFF. The CDR3 DNA reads TGTGCCAGCAGCCCCGCCCCTAGCGGGAGAGGGCAGTTCTTC.